Given below is one TCR beta chain in context. Its antigen remains unknown. This sample stems from a study of Tregs in tolerant kidney transplant recipients. Study-wide background: Related graft donors supplied nonmyeloablative bone marrow transplants, and mixed chimerism was transient. Study results and caveats: Some patients' samples used different primers over time, so nucleotide sequences weren't comparable. The small number of patients limits these findings pending further validation.

Unstimulated Tregs (CD4+CD25+CD127-) and CD4+CD25- non-Tregs were sorted from PBMCs. Repertoires were generated with immunoSEQ multiplex PCR, while TCRdb's copy carries only in-frame clones and drops some. The top ten hold roughly 11% of the sample, which has about 60,000 clones, 92% seen once. The sequences come from CD8+ T cells from blood, collected before the transplant. The receptor's source is a human donor who received a combined kidney and bone marrow transplant.

CDR3 protein: CASSQDLRQRQTYNEQFF. The CDR3 nucleotides read TGCGCCAGCAGCCAAGATCTCAGGCAGCGGCAGACTTACAATGAGCAGTTCTTC. V is TRBV4-3 and J is TRBJ2-1; D might be TRBD2 (5 bases). V was trimmed by 0 bases and J by 4 bases, leaving 19 bases between them. Germline CDR1 and CDR2: LGHNA and YSLEER. This CDR3 has 18 residues.